Presented here are 9 T cell receptor beta chains from one specimen sequenced in a study of liver allograft versus peripheral blood T cells. Study context: Recipients' peripheral blood T cell receptor repertoires were compared with those in transplanted livers.

TCRdb processed the reads anew with MiXCR; each CDR3 protein has one entry. The repertoire holds some 3,500 distinct CDR3 sequences, with roughly 15% as singletons. These receptors all come from a human patient who had a liver transplant. Some T cells may be supplied by the graft donor.

This clonotype is termed medium-sized. The rearrangement uses TRBV9 and TRBJ2-7, with D unresolved. This CDR3 has 12 amino acids. The germline V gene has CDR1 SGDLS and CDR2 YYNGEE. V was shortened by 3 bases and J by 0 bases, with 4 bases between the two germline ends. The CDR3 DNA reads TGTGCCAGCAGCGCCTTCTCCTACGAGCAGTACTTC. It encodes CASSAFSYEQYF. The entire variable domain, with the rest obtained from reference TRBV9 and TRBJ2-7, is as follows: DSGVTQTPKHLITATGQRVTLRCSPRSGDLSVYWYQQSLDQGLQFLIQYYNGEERAKGNILERFSAQQFPDLHSELNLSSLELGDSALYFCASSAFSYEQYFGPGTRLTVT.

This clonotype is judged large (0.1 to 1%). The genes are TRBV6-2 or TRBV6-3 and TRBJ1-2; D perhaps matches TRBD1 (6 bases). The CDR3 runs to 16 residues. V gave up 7 bases and J gave up 4 bases, with 22 bases separating them. CDR1 and CDR2 from the germline V gene are MNHEY and SVGEGT. As DNA, the CDR3 is TGTGCCAGCACTCAGGAGGGATTGGGACAACTCTATGGCTACACCTTC. Translating it yields CASTQEGLGQLYGYTF.

This clonotype is medium-sized by share. This chain connects TRBV10-3 to TRBJ1-2; D not certain. The V gene's germline CDR1 is ENHRY and CDR2 SYGVKD. This CDR3 is 10 amino acids long. V was cut by 8 bases and J by 5 bases, with 6 bases left in between. CDR3 coding DNA: TGTGCCATCGGTCAGTATGGCTACACCTTC. It encodes CAIGQYGYTF.

V gene TRBV11-2 combines with J gene TRBJ2-1; weak D call: TRBD1 (8 bases). The CDR3 totals 18 residues. Germline V CDR1 and CDR2: SGHAT, FQNNGV. V was shortened by 4 bases and J by 7 bases, with 26 bases between the two germline ends. CDR3 in amino acids: CASSSHYRGGRTLNEQFF. CDR3 bases: TGTGCCAGCAGCTCCCACTACAGGGGGGGCCGAACTTTGAATGAGCAGTTCTTC.

This clonotype is medium-sized by share. J is TRBJ2-5 and V is TRBV24-1; D may be TRBD1 (6 bases). The germline V gene has CDR1 KGHDR and CDR2 SFDVKD. Trimming took 7 bases from V and 5 from J, leaving 13 bases between them. The CDR3 extends over 13 amino acids. The CDR3 DNA is TGTGCCACCAGCCCGGGGCAGGGGGAGACCCAGTACTTC. Its translation is CATSPGQGETQYF.

In its sample, this clonotype is medium-sized. The chain recombines TRBV13 with TRBJ1-1; D is unclear. CDR1 PRHDT and CDR2 FYEKMQ come from the germline V gene (reference sequence). Between the trimmed V and J ends, which lost 7 bases and 1 base, there was a span of 13 bases. This CDR3 is built from 14 residues. CDR3 protein: CASKLLAGNTEAFF. The CDR3 bases are TGTGCCAGCAAACTGCTGGCAGGGAACACTGAAGCTTTCTTT.

This clonotype was found many times. The chain is built from TRBV14 and TRBJ2-3; D is ambiguous. Germline V lookup: CDR1 SGHDN, CDR2 FVKESK. Trimming removed 0 bases from V and 2 bases from J, with 12 bases in between. This CDR3 region has 16 residues. The DNA for the CDR3 is TGTGCCAGCAGCCAAGAGTCACTACCCTTCACAGATACGCAGTATTTT. This sequence encodes CASSQESLPFTDTQYF.

The chain combines TRBV5-1 with TRBJ2-2; 9 bases agree with TRBD1. J was trimmed by 4 bases and V by 4 bases; bases with no gene match: 8. Germline assignment: CDR1 SGHRS and CDR2 YFSETQ. The CDR3 has 16 residues. CDR3 sequence (DNA): TGCGCCAGCAGCGCCTCGGGACAGGGTTTCACCGGGGAGCTGTTTTTT. As protein: CASSASGQGFTGELFF.

Sample share makes this clonotype medium-sized. V is TRBV15 and J is TRBJ1-1, with TRBD1 matching 9 bases. The CDR3 covers 15 residues. Germline CDR1 is LNHNV and CDR2 is YYDKDF (reference sequence). The J segment lost 3 bases and the V segment lost 4 bases, leaving 6 bases of the junction unmatched. The CDR3 coding sequence is TGTGCCACCAGCACGGGACAGGGTCGCGACACTGAAGCTTTCTTT. Amino acids: CATSTGQGRDTEAFF.